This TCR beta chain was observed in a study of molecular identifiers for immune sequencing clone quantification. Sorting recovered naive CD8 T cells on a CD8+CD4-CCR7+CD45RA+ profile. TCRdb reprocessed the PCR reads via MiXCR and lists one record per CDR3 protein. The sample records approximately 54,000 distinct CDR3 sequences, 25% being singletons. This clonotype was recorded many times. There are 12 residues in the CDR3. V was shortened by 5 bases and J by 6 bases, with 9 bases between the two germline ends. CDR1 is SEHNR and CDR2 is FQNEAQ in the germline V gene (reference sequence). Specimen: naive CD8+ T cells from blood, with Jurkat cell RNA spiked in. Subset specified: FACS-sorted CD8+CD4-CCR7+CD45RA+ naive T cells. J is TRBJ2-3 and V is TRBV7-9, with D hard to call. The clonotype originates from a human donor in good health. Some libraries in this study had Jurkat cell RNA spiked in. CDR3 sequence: CASSDIMDTQYF. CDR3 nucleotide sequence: TGTGCCAGCAGCGACATAATGGATACGCAGTATTTT.